This T cell receptor (beta chain) was sequenced during a study of OX40 agonist ivuxolimab in advanced cancers. In the study overall: Ivuxolimab, an agonistic anti-OX40 (CD134) antibody, was given to patients.

Findings and caveats of the study: Certain nonresponding patients likewise had low normalized T-cell clonal expansion. Both CD4+ and CD8+ T cell populations in blood had undergone clonal expansion by week 6 at 0.1 to 3.0 mg/kg.

V was cut by 4 bases and J by 6 bases, with 13 bases left in between. The CDR3 is made up of 13 amino acids. Per germline, CDR1 KGHSH and CDR2 LQKENI. Clones were read by immunoSEQ multiplex PCR, and TCRdb kept only the in-frame ones, dropping some. The sample has roughly 68,000 clones, approximately 90% seen once. At baseline, cycle 4 day 1, and cycle 7 day 1, blood was sampled. About this clone: Its cognate antigen is unknown.

V usage is TRBV18 and J usage is TRBJ2-7; weak D call: TRBD1 (6 bases). This TCR was sampled from an adult with an advanced solid tumor such as melanoma, head and neck, liver or kidney cancer. This material consisted of CD4+ or CD8+ T cells sorted from blood, taken in a trial of the OX40 agonist ivuxolimab. The CDR3 reads CASSLQGWGEQYF. The CDR3 DNA reads as TGTGCCAGCTCACTTCAGGGGTGGGGCGAGCAGTACTTC.